The 16 T cell receptor beta chains listed next were all sequenced from one sample in a study of T-cell memory formation after mild COVID-19. TCRdb reanalysed the 5' RACE reads using MiXCR and keeps one entry per CDR3 protein. Among 280,000 or so distinct CDR3 sequences listed, over 7% were seen once. The sequenced material came from PBMCs or a T cell subset sorted from them (not recorded which). The source is a man between 18 and 29 years old who had mild COVID-19 (a few samples of this study predate the infection). Cell type and time point are not known.

This clonotype has more than one count but fewer than ten. This sequence joins TRBV18 and TRBJ1-1; unclear D gene. In germline, CDR1 is KGHSH, CDR2 LQKENI. CDR3 size: 13 residues. Trimming shortened V by 3 bases and J by 3 bases, and 8 bases separated the two germline ends. In DNA form, the CDR3 reads TGTGCCAGCTCACCCGATTCTGACACTGAAGCTTTCTTT. Translation: CASSPDSDTEAFF.

A few counts support this clonotype. The chain has TRBV5-1 and TRBJ2-7; D ambiguous. V was cut by 1 base and J by 3 bases, with 8 bases left in between. The CDR3 is 13 residues long. Germline-derived CDR1 and CDR2 are SGHRS and YFSETQ. The CDR3 DNA reads as TGCGCCAGCAGCTTGAACCCGGGCTACGAGCAGTACGTC. It yields the protein CASSLNPGYEQYV.

V usage is TRBV6-1 and J usage is TRBJ2-7, with 10 bases matching TRBD1. The junction had 9 bases not matched to a gene; V was cut back by 8 bases and J by 2 bases. The CDR3 extends over 15 amino acids. CDR1 and CDR2 from the germline V gene are MNHNS and SASEGT. CDR3 residues: CASGGRGQGAYEQYF. CDR3 coding DNA: TGTGCCAGCGGCGGCCGAGGACAGGGGGCCTACGAGCAGTACTTC.

This sequence joins TRBV7-3 and TRBJ2-3, with D uncertain. V was shortened by 5 bases and J by 2 bases, with 14 bases between the two germline ends. Germline V gene data show CDR1 as SGHTA and CDR2 as FQGTGA. There are 15 residues in the CDR3. CDR3 sequence reads: CASSPTPGATDTQYF. As DNA, the CDR3 is TGTGCCAGCAGCCCGACTCCCGGTGCCACAGATACGCAGTATTTT.

In its sample, this clonotype was seen a few times. J is TRBJ2-5 and V is TRBV23-1, with D perhaps being TRBD1 or TRBD2 (5 bases each). TRBV23-1 is placed among ORFs of uncertain function. CDR3 length: 13 residues. Trimming shortened V by 4 bases and J by 4 bases, and 10 bases separated the two germline ends. CDR3 region: CASSPGTGETQYF. The DNA for the CDR3 is TGCGCCAGCAGTCCTGGGACGGGAGAGACCCAGTACTTC.

The V gene is TRBV27, the J gene TRBJ1-4; no clear D gene. CDR1 and CDR2 (germline): MNHEY, SMNVEV (reference sequence). The length of the CDR3 is 13 residues. V lost 7 bases, J lost 4 bases, and 10 bases lay in between. The CDR3 nucleotides read TGTGCCAGCACATCTGGACTTAATGAAAAACTGTTTTTT. As protein: CASTSGLNEKLFF.

This clonotype was seen ten or more times. The CDR3 coding sequence is TGTGCCAGCAGCCAAGAAGGCGGGAGCTACACAGATACGCAGTATTTT. Translating gives CASSQEGGSYTDTQYF. The chain links TRBV4-2 to TRBJ2-3; 7 bases map to TRBD2. The germline V gene encodes CDR1 LGHNA and CDR2 YNFKEQ. There are 16 residues in the CDR3. The trim removed 0 bases at V and 2 bases at J, leaving 5 bases unmatched.

In its sample, this clonotype was seen a few times. The chain joins TRBV5-1 to TRBJ1-4; D perhaps matches TRBD1 (6 bases). Looked up from germline, CDR1 is SGHRS and CDR2 is YFSETQ. Trimming took 4 bases from V and 3 from J, leaving 13 bases between them. The CDR3 consists of 15 residues. Here the CDR3 DNA reads TGCGCCAGCAGCGTACAGGGACGGGCTAATGAAAAACTGTTTTTT. Translation: CASSVQGRANEKLFF.

This clonotype was seen many times. The V gene is TRBV7-2, the J gene TRBJ2-1; 7 nucleotides line up with TRBD2. Germline assignment: CDR1 SGHTA and CDR2 FQGNSA. The CDR3 contains 13 residues. The V and J ends lost 6 bases and 2 bases, in that order; junction bases with no gene match: 1. The CDR3 DNA follows: TGTGCCAGCAGTCGGGGGGCCTACAATGAGCAGTTCTTC. This translates into CASSRGAYNEQFF.

The chain recombines TRBV5-1 with TRBJ1-2; tentative D call: TRBD1 (5 bases). CDR1 and CDR2 (germline): SGHRS, YFSETQ. CDR3 length: 12 amino acids. V was trimmed by 4 bases and J by 4 bases, leaving 8 bases between them. CDR3 loop: CASSIGAYGYTF. CDR3 in DNA: TGCGCCAGCAGCATCGGGGCCTATGGCTACACCTTC. The variable domain in full, with the rest retrieved from reference TRBV5-1 and TRBJ1-2, is KAGVTQTPRYLIKTRGQQVTLSCSPISGHRSVSWYQQTPGQGLQFLFEYFSETQRNKGNFPGRFSGRQFSNSRSEMNVSTLELGDSALYLCASSIGAYGYTFGSGTRLTVV.

The V call is TRBV5-5, the J call TRBJ1-3; TRBD1 matches 7 bases. The junction had 10 bases not matched to a gene; V was cut back by 6 bases and J by 1 base. The CDR3 consists of 16 residues. The germline CDR1 and CDR2 sequences are SGHKS and YYEKEE (reference sequence). CDR3 region: CASTKGALRSGNTIYF. The CDR3 DNA reads as TGTGCCAGCACCAAGGGGGCGCTTCGGTCTGGAAACACCATATATTTT.

The CDR3 loop reads CASSRDSFYEQYV. The DNA for the CDR3 is TGTGCCAGCAGCCGAGACAGCTTTTACGAGCAGTACGTC. The genes are TRBV6-6 and TRBJ2-7; possibly TRBD1 for D (5 bases). CDR1 is MNHNY and CDR2 is SVGAGI in the germline V gene (reference sequence). Trimming cost V 6 bases and J 4 bases, with 13 bases left between them. The CDR3 length is 13 residues.

V is TRBV2 and J is TRBJ2-7; 7 nucleotides match TRBD1. The CDR3 covers 14 residues. With V trimmed by 7 bases and J by 0 bases, 6 bases remained unmatched. Germline values: CDR1 SNHLY, CDR2 FYNNEI. As DNA, the CDR3 is TGTGCCAGCACCACAGGGGCCGCCTCCTACGAGCAGTACTTC. It is translated as CASTTGAASYEQYF.

The table lists this clonotype with a few counts. The gene calls are TRBV5-1 and TRBJ1-2, with 9 nucleotides matching TRBD1. There are 14 residues in the CDR3. The V segment lost 4 bases and the J segment 4 bases; nucleotides outside the gene matches: 5. Germline V gene lookup returns CDR1 SGHRS and CDR2 YFSETQ. The CDR3 region has the DNA TGCGCCAGCAGCGAGGGACAGGGCGGCTATGGCTACACCTTC. Translating it yields CASSEGQGGYGYTF.

The CDR3, as DNA: TGTGCCAGCAGGCGGACAGGGAACAATGAGCAGTTCTTC. Translated, it gives CASRRTGNNEQFF. The chain links TRBV6-2 or TRBV6-3 to TRBJ2-1; 8 bases agree with TRBD1. After removal of 6 bases from V and 5 bases from J, the junction contained 3 bases not matched to a gene. The germline gives CDR1 MNHEY, CDR2 SVGEGT. The CDR3 spans 13 residues.

This clonotype was observed at least ten times. This chain's CDR3 is CASSLMGTDQEAFF. The DNA of the CDR3 is TGTGCCAGCAGCTTAATGGGGACCGACCAAGAAGCTTTCTTT. The chain carries TRBV7-2 and TRBJ1-1; D may be TRBD1 (5 bases). Trimming removed 2 bases from V and 8 bases from J, with 15 bases in between. Germline V gives CDR1 SGHTA, CDR2 FQGNSA. This CDR3 contains 14 residues.